The clone carrying this T cell receptor (beta chain) has ten or more counts. Its antigen is unidentified. Time point indicated: persistent/refractory GD, antithyroid drugs over 5 years with positive TRAb. The authors made the TCR library using RNA they extracted from PBMCs. From an endocrinology department in Xi'an, China, came the patients. The entry originates in a study of regulatory T cells in long-lasting Graves disease. The overall study: Persistent Graves' disease required over 5 years of antithyroid drugs and positive TSH receptor antibodies.

V trimming: 7 bases; J trimming: 4 bases; junction bases outside the gene matches: 6. CDR3 size: 14 residues. Regarding the study as a whole: A greater number of public clonotypes (around 3,000) was shared by persistent patients than by new patients (around 960).

Arm-PCR of CDR3 regions and iRepertoire HTBI primers were the basis on which TCR beta libraries were built. TCRdb re-called the multiplex PCR reads through MiXCR, storing one row per CDR3 protein. The data contain about 460,000 distinct CDR3 sequences, under 25% of them singletons. The receptor comes from a female donor with Graves disease. The chain employs TRBV12-3 or TRBV12-4 and TRBJ2-7, with 11 bases lining up with TRBD1. Sample: peripheral blood mononuclear cells (PBMCs), taken when the disease was refractory, from a patient treated with antithyroid drugs. CDR3 sequence reads: CASIFGQGAYEQYF. In DNA, the CDR3 is TGTGCCAGCATTTTCGGACAGGGGGCTTACGAGCAGTACTTC.